These 12 T cell receptor beta chains originate from one sample sequenced in a study of OX40 agonist ivuxolimab in advanced cancers. The data were produced by immunoSEQ multiplex PCR, yet TCRdb's version contains in-frame clones alone and is incomplete. The repertoire has tens of thousands of clones, around 87% of them found once; the top ten carry 3.9%. This sample comprised CD4+ or CD8+ T cells sorted from blood, obtained in a trial of the OX40 agonist ivuxolimab. These receptors originate from an adult with an advanced solid tumor such as melanoma, head and neck, liver or kidney cancer.

The V gene is TRBV19, the J gene TRBJ1-6; TRBD1 is a possible D gene (5 bases). V was clipped by 7 bases and J by 4 bases, with 20 bases between them. CDR3 size: 17 residues. The germline V gene has CDR1 LNHDA and CDR2 SQIVND (reference sequence). CDR3 residues: CASTPGAGDGYNSPLHF. The CDR3 DNA reads as TGTGCCAGTACTCCGGGAGCGGGGGATGGTTATAATTCACCCCTCCACTTT.

CDR3 nucleotide sequence: TGTGCCAGCAGCACCCTTAGGGTAGCAATCTCCTACGAGCAGTACTTC. Its protein is CASSTLRVAISYEQYF. The chain is built from TRBV11-2 and TRBJ2-7; no reliable D call. The CDR3 runs 16 residues. The germline V gene has CDR1 SGHAT and CDR2 FQNNGV. The V end lost 5 bases, the J end lost 0 bases, and 17 bases lay between the germline ends.

CDR3 nucleotides: TGTGCCAGCAGCTCCTTACGGGGGACGGCGGCACCCCTCCACTTT. It encodes CASSSLRGTAAPLHF. The chain joins TRBV11-2 to TRBJ1-6; a possible D gene is TRBD1 (5 bases). The CDR3 extends over 15 amino acids. Germline V gives CDR1 SGHAT, CDR2 FQNNGV. Deletions cut 4 bases from V and 11 bases from J, with 18 bases between.

CDR3 region: CASSEAGGLGELFF. In DNA form, the CDR3 reads TGTGCCAGCAGTGAGGCAGGGGGCCTCGGGGAGCTGTTTTTT. The V call is TRBV25-1, the J call TRBJ2-2; 8 bases are a match to TRBD1. The V segment lost 3 bases and the J segment 7 bases; nucleotides outside the gene matches: 4. This CDR3 comprises 14 residues. The germline CDR1 and CDR2 sequences are MGHDK and SYGVNS.

V is TRBV6-6 and J is TRBJ1-6; D is possibly TRBD1 (6 bases). The V end lost 6 bases, the J end lost 6 bases, and 12 bases lay between the germline ends. Germline V gene lookup returns CDR1 MNHNY and CDR2 SVGAGI (reference sequence). This CDR3 spans 14 amino acids. The CDR3: CASSSGQTNSPLHF. CDR3 sequence (DNA): TGTGCCAGCAGCTCAGGACAGACTAATTCACCCCTCCACTTT.

The V call is TRBV28, the J call TRBJ1-1; D unclear. V dropped 5 bases and J dropped 5 bases, with 18 bases sitting between them. The germline gives CDR1 MDHEN, CDR2 SYDVKM. The CDR3 consists of 15 residues. The CDR3 DNA sequence: TGTGCCAGCAGTCGAGATGACGGCCGCGGGACTGAAGCTTTCTTT. Translation gives CASSRDDGRGTEAFF. The variable domain in full, completed from reference TRBV28 and TRBJ1-1, reads DVKVTQSSRYLVKRTGEKVFLECVQDMDHENMFWYRQDPGLGLRLIYFSYDVKMKEKGDIPEGYSVSREKKERFSLILESASTNQTSMYLCASSRDDGRGTEAFFGQGTRLTVV.

The V and J genes are TRBV15 and TRBJ2-1; TRBD2 agrees at 7 bases. This CDR3 has 17 residues. Looked up from germline, CDR1 is LNHNV and CDR2 is YYDKDF (reference sequence). Losses at the gene ends were 0 bases for V and 4 bases for J; bases not matched to a gene: 9. The CDR3 protein is CATSREVAGRAYNEQFF. CDR3 in DNA: TGTGCCACCAGCAGAGAAGTGGCAGGGAGGGCTTACAATGAGCAGTTCTTC.

J is TRBJ1-1 and V is TRBV6-5; D unresolved. The CDR3 extends over 13 amino acids. Per germline, CDR1 MNHEY and CDR2 SVGAGI. The V and J ends lost 4 bases and 1 base respectively, with 7 bases between them. Here the CDR3 DNA reads TGTGCCAGCAGTTCCCTGGGGAACACTGAAGCTTTCTTT. Translation: CASSSLGNTEAFF.

The rearrangement joins TRBV6-5 to TRBJ2-2; D is undetermined. Trimming stripped 6 bases from V and 2 bases from J, with 10 bases between. CDR1 MNHEY and CDR2 SVGAGI come from the germline V gene. This CDR3 is built from 14 residues. CDR3: CASSRTANTGELFF. CDR3 bases: TGTGCCAGCAGCCGCACAGCAAACACCGGGGAGCTGTTTTTT.

This clone was counted once. The genes are TRBV11-2 and TRBJ2-3, with D perhaps assigned TRBD1 or TRBD2 (5 bases each). The CDR3 has 15 residues. The V gene lost 0 bases and the J gene lost 2 bases, with 9 bases spanning the gap. Germline CDR1 is SGHAT and CDR2 is FQNNGV. In DNA form, the CDR3 reads TGTGCCAGCAGCTTAGATCTCGGGGCCACAGATACGCAGTATTTT. It codes for CASSLDLGATDTQYF.

J is TRBJ2-1 and V is TRBV19, with D perhaps TRBD1 (6 bases). Germline assignment: CDR1 LNHDA and CDR2 SQIVND (reference sequence). Trimming stripped 4 bases from V and 3 bases from J, with 10 bases between. There are 14 residues in the CDR3. The DNA for the CDR3 is TGTGCCAGTAGTAACCAGGGGCGCTACAATGAGCAGTTCTTC. It encodes CASSNQGRYNEQFF.

The chain couples TRBV5-1 to TRBJ2-2; D remains unclear. Trimming took 1 base from V and 0 from J, leaving 4 bases between them. CDR1 is SGHRS and CDR2 is YFSETQ in the germline V gene. The CDR3 extends over 14 amino acids. CDR3 sequence: CASSLTTNTGELFF. The DNA for the CDR3 is TGCGCCAGCAGCTTGACGACGAACACCGGGGAGCTGTTTTTT.